The next 4 T cell receptor beta chains were all read from a single sample in a study of identical twins. MiXCR, run by TCRdb on the 5' RACE reads, gives a single entry per CDR3 protein. The table includes 250,000 or so distinct CDR3 sequences, about 8.3% detected once. The data also belong to a second study, concerning yellow fever vaccine responses in identical twins.

The specimen sequenced was CD8+ T cells sorted from blood. The source is a woman between 18 and 29 years old in good health.

Only a few counts were recorded for this clonotype. V and J are TRBV28 and TRBJ1-2; D uncertain. Trimming removed 0 bases from V and 4 bases from J, with 12 bases in between. Germline CDR1 and CDR2: MDHEN and SYDVKM. This CDR3 is 15 amino acids long. The CDR3 region has the DNA TGTGCCAGCAGTTTATGGTCAGAGGTGGGCTATGGCTACACCTTC. This translates into CASSLWSEVGYGYTF.

This clonotype was recorded a few times. The V gene is TRBV27, the J gene TRBJ2-7; D is perhaps TRBD2 (6 bases). Germline V gene lookup returns CDR1 MNHEY and CDR2 SMNVEV (reference sequence). The CDR3 has 13 amino acids. V gave up 3 bases and J gave up 2 bases, with 8 bases separating them. The CDR3 region has the DNA TGTGCCAGCAGTTTCGGGGAGGCCTACGAGCAGTACTTC. Translated, it gives CASSFGEAYEQYF.

V gene TRBV7-3 combines with J gene TRBJ2-7, with 12 nucleotides matching TRBD2. CDR3 length: 15 residues. Losses at the gene ends were 2 bases for V and 8 bases for J; bases not matched to a gene: 7. Germline V lookup: CDR1 SGHTA, CDR2 FQGTGA. The CDR3 spells CASSLVWTSGDKQYF. DNA of the CDR3: TGTGCCAGCAGCTTAGTTTGGACTAGCGGGGATAAGCAGTACTTC.

The CDR3 DNA reads TGTGCCAGCAGCCAAGATTTGAACGGGGGCACCTACGAGCAGTACTTC. It is translated as CASSQDLNGGTYEQYF. The genes are TRBV4-2 and TRBJ2-7; D may match TRBD1 or TRBD2 (6 bases each). V lost 0 bases to trimming and J lost 2 bases, with 14 bases between them. Germline assignment: CDR1 LGHNA and CDR2 YNFKEQ. The CDR3 sequence is 16 residues long.